Each of the 32 T cell receptor beta chains below was sequenced from the same sample in a study of T cells in Graves' hyperthyroidism and ophthalmopathy. The CDR3 regions of TCR beta were amplified from RNA transcripts. A first-round RT-PCR of the TCR CDR3 used the HTBI primer set. TCRdb ran MiXCR on the multiplex PCR reads and lists one entry per CDR3 protein. The table lists roughly 510,000 distinct CDR3 sequences, 40% to 50% of them singletons. The sequenced material came from peripheral blood or thyroid tissue (not recorded which). Receptors originate from an adult woman with Graves' disease, either hyperthyroidism or ophthalmopathy (not recorded which).

This clonotype was seen only once. Since a much larger clone is just one base distant, this may be a read error. The rearrangement joins TRBV7-9 to TRBJ2-7; TRBD2 matches 9 bases. CDR1 SEHNR and CDR2 FQNEAQ come from the germline V gene (reference sequence). The CDR3 is 16 amino acids. Here the CDR3 DNA reads TGCGCCAGCAGCCAAGAAGGTAGCGGGAGTCCCTACGAGCAGTACTTC. Protein sequence: CASSQEGSGSPYEQYF.

This clonotype was observed a handful of times. The chain employs TRBV25-1 and TRBJ1-5; D perhaps matches TRBD1 (5 bases). This CDR3 region has 13 residues. The V end lost 5 bases, the J end lost 6 bases, and 11 bases lay between the germline ends. Germline loops: CDR1 MGHDK, CDR2 SYGVNS. The CDR3 spells CASSPRAGQPQHF. The CDR3 bases are TGTGCCAGCAGTCCCAGGGCCGGTCAGCCCCAGCATTTT.

This clonotype was counted only a few times. The chain recombines TRBV9 with TRBJ1-2; possibly TRBD1 for D (6 bases). CDR3 length: 15 amino acids. CDR1 and CDR2 from the germline V gene are SGDLS and YYNGEE. Trimming took off 0 bases at V and 6 bases at J, with 15 bases between the two ends. In nucleotides, the CDR3 is TGTGCCAGCAGCGTAGAACCCACAGGGAACGATGGCTACACCTTC. Translation gives CASSVEPTGNDGYTF. Full variable domain (rest looked up from reference TRBV9 and TRBJ1-2): DSGVTQTPKHLITATGQRVTLRCSPRSGDLSVYWYQQSLDQGLQFLIQYYNGEERAKGNILERFSAQQFPDLHSELNLSSLELGDSALYFCASSVEPTGNDGYTFGSGTRLTVV.

This clonotype was recorded a few times. The chain joins TRBV7-9 to TRBJ2-2; 7 nucleotides agree with TRBD1. The length of the CDR3 is 15 residues. V shed 8 bases and J 8 bases; nucleotides not matched to a gene: 14. The germline CDR1 and CDR2 sequences are SEHNR and FQNEAQ (reference sequence). The CDR3 is CASPPRLMDRGELFF. The CDR3 DNA reads as TGTGCCAGCCCTCCCCGGCTGATGGACAGGGGGGAGCTGTTTTTT.

The chain joins TRBV15 to TRBJ2-5; D perhaps matches TRBD1 (6 bases). Trimming removed 1 base from V and 4 bases from J, with 13 bases in between. CDR3 length: 15 amino acids. Germline V gene data show CDR1 as LNHNV and CDR2 as YYDKDF (reference sequence). CDR3 region: CATSRVLQGPETQYF. The CDR3 DNA is TGTGCCACCAGCAGAGTTTTACAGGGCCCAGAGACCCAGTACTTC.

The rearrangement links TRBV5-1 to TRBJ1-4, with D possibly TRBD1 on 5 matching bases. The CDR3 spans 16 residues. V dropped 0 bases and J dropped 5 bases, with 14 bases sitting between them. The V gene's germline CDR1 is SGHRS and CDR2 YFSETQ. The chain's CDR3 is CASSLGIVWGNEKLFF. The CDR3 DNA reads TGCGCCAGCAGCTTGGGGATCGTGTGGGGGAATGAAAAACTGTTTTTT.

This clonotype showed up many times. V gene TRBV10-3 combines with J gene TRBJ1-1; D is undetermined. V lost 4 bases and J 1 base, leaving 7 bases between the germline ends. Germline V lookup: CDR1 ENHRY, CDR2 SYGVKD. The CDR3 is 13 residues long. CDR3 residues: CAISGMGNTEAFF. CDR3 nucleotides: TGTGCCATCAGTGGAATGGGGAACACTGAAGCTTTCTTT.

The V gene is TRBV20-1, the J gene TRBJ1-6; a weak D match, TRBD1 (6 bases). The CDR3 has 13 residues. Trimming shortened V by 0 bases and J by 7 bases, and 7 bases separated the two germline ends. Germline V gene data show CDR1 as DFQATT and CDR2 as SNEGSKA (reference sequence). CDR3 sequence (DNA): TGCAGTGCTAGAGATCAGGGGAATTCACCCCTCCACTTT. Amino acid sequence: CSARDQGNSPLHF.

In this sample, this clonotype turned up many times. The rearrangement uses TRBV25-1 and TRBJ1-6, with D possibly TRBD1 on 6 matching bases. V lost 6 bases, J lost 4 bases, and 13 bases lay in between. The CDR3 has 15 amino acids. Germline CDR1 and CDR2: MGHDK and SYGVNS. The CDR3 DNA reads TGTGCCAGCAGCCCCGGGACACGGTATAATTCACCCCTCCACTTT. Translated, it gives CASSPGTRYNSPLHF.

Of note for this clonotype: One end of the junction varies from germline; a read error may be responsible. The rearrangement joins TRBV10-3 to TRBJ1-2; a possible D gene is TRBD1 (5 bases). The CDR3 contains 14 residues. From germline, CDR1 is ENHRY and CDR2 SYGVKD. DNA for the CDR3: TGTGCCAGCAGTGACCTTCGCGGGGGACGTGACTACACCTTC. This encodes CASSDLRGGRDYTF.

In this sample, this clonotype turned up a few times. The chain has TRBV6-6 and TRBJ1-3, with D unresolved. CDR1 is MNHNY and CDR2 is SVGAGI in the germline V gene (reference sequence). The CDR3 extends over 14 amino acids. The germline V and J ends were trimmed by 2 bases and 0 bases, with 5 bases remaining between them. The CDR3 DNA is TGTGCCAGCAGTTACGAAACCTCTGGAAACACCATATATTTT. Translation: CASSYETSGNTIYF.

The chain couples TRBV6-6 to TRBJ2-2; TRBD2 agrees at 8 bases. The V and J ends lost 5 bases and 6 bases, in that order; junction bases with no gene match: 5. From germline, CDR1 is MNHNY and CDR2 SVGAGI (reference sequence). The CDR3 totals 14 residues. The DNA for the CDR3 is TGTGCCAGCAGTACCGGACTAGCCGCCGGGGAGCTGTTTTTT. Its translation: CASSTGLAAGELFF.

A note on this clonotype: This sequence may be a read error, since a much larger clone differs from it by one base. The chain links TRBV7-9 to TRBJ2-7; D is undetermined. This CDR3 is 14 amino acids long. The V and J ends lost 4 bases and 3 bases respectively, with 13 bases between them. CDR1 SEHNR and CDR2 FQNEAQ come from the germline V gene (reference sequence). In DNA, the CDR3 is TGTGCCAGCAGCTCCGTGGGCAGGAACTACGAGCAGTACTTC. It is translated as CASSSVGRNYEQYF.

The chain links TRBV15 to TRBJ2-5; D is undetermined. There are 12 residues in the CDR3. Germline loops: CDR1 LNHNV, CDR2 YYDKDF (reference sequence). V dropped 6 bases and J dropped 2 bases, with 7 bases sitting between them. The chain's CDR3 is CATSSRQETQYF. Written as DNA, the CDR3 is TGTGCCACCAGTAGTCGGCAAGAGACCCAGTACTTC.

This clonotype was recorded at least ten times. V gene TRBV19 combines with J gene TRBJ2-7; maybe TRBD1 (6 bases). Trimming took off 5 bases at V and 4 bases at J, with 15 bases between the two ends. The CDR3 contains 14 residues. The germline V gene has CDR1 LNHDA and CDR2 SQIVND (reference sequence). CDR3 residues: CASSLQGIGYEQYF. The CDR3 DNA sequence: TGTGCCAGTAGTCTACAGGGAATTGGGTACGAGCAGTACTTC.

This clonotype has just a few counts. This chain connects TRBV6-2 or TRBV6-3 to TRBJ2-2, with 10 positions matching TRBD1. Germline CDR1 and CDR2: MNHEY and SVGEGT. This CDR3 contains 15 residues. J was trimmed by 5 bases and V by 5 bases; bases with no gene match: 5. The CDR3 nucleotides are TGTGCCAGCAGTGAGGACAGGGGGAGAACCGGGGAGCTGTTTTTT. Its translation is CASSEDRGRTGELFF.

This clonotype showed up many times. J is TRBJ2-5 and V is TRBV19; D gene ambiguous. V dropped 5 bases and J dropped 5 bases, with 15 bases sitting between them. Germline values: CDR1 LNHDA, CDR2 SQIVND (reference sequence). This CDR3 comprises 14 residues. For the CDR3, the DNA is TGTGCCAGTAGTGTCCTGTCGGGTTGGGAGACCCAGTACTTC. Residues: CASSVLSGWETQYF.

The genes are TRBV10-3 and TRBJ1-2; 7 nucleotides align to TRBD1. V shed 3 bases and J 3 bases; nucleotides not matched to a gene: 10. Looked up from germline, CDR1 is ENHRY and CDR2 is SYGVKD. The CDR3 is made up of 16 amino acids. The CDR3 DNA reads TGTGCCATCAGTGAAACAGGGACAGACGTCTACTATGGCTACACCTTC. Protein: CAISETGTDVYYGYTF.

This sequence joins TRBV29-1 and TRBJ2-2; no clear D gene. CDR1 SQVTM and CDR2 ANQGSEA come from the germline V gene. There are 11 residues in the CDR3. V shed 5 bases and J shed 3 bases, with 4 bases lying between them. CDR3: CSVWDTGELFF. For the CDR3, the DNA is TGCAGCGTTTGGGACACCGGGGAGCTGTTTTTT.

This chain uses TRBV13 with TRBJ2-6, with D possibly TRBD2 on 5 matching bases. Deletions cut 5 bases from V and 1 base from J, with 15 bases between. The CDR3 loop spans 17 amino acids. Germline V lookup: CDR1 PRHDT, CDR2 FYEKMQ (reference sequence). The CDR3 DNA reads TGTGCCAGCAGCGCGGCGGGCCAGGAATCTGGGGCCAACGTCCTGACTTTC. Translating it yields CASSAAGQESGANVLTF.

The genes are TRBV19 and TRBJ1-5; D is uncertain. Germline CDR1 LNHDA, CDR2 SQIVND (reference sequence). The CDR3 spans 13 residues. V lost 7 bases and J 4 bases, leaving 11 bases between the germline ends. For the CDR3, the DNA is TGTGCCAGTAAAATTGGCTGGAATCAGCCCCAGCATTTT. Amino acid sequence: CASKIGWNQPQHF.

V and J are TRBV20-1 and TRBJ1-1; possibly TRBD1 for D (5 bases). CDR3 length equals 15 residues. Germline CDR1 DFQATT, CDR2 SNEGSKA (reference sequence). V was shortened by 5 bases and J by 0 bases, with 16 bases between the two germline ends. DNA for the CDR3: TGCAGTGCTGCCCCCATGACAGATATGAACACTGAAGCTTTCTTT. Translated: CSAAPMTDMNTEAFF.

In this sample, this clonotype turned up a few times. The genes are TRBV2 and TRBJ1-2; D may be TRBD1 (6 bases). The germline V gene encodes CDR1 SNHLY and CDR2 FYNNEI. The CDR3 runs to 13 residues. Trimming removed 6 bases at V and 8 bases at J, with 16 bases between. The CDR3 DNA is TGTGCCAGCAGCTTCGCACAGGGTCGGGGCTACACCTTC. It encodes CASSFAQGRGYTF.

V usage is TRBV7-2 and J usage is TRBJ2-7; the D is unclear. Trimming left V 6 bases short and J 4 bases short, with 16 bases between. The CDR3 totals 14 residues. Germline assignment: CDR1 SGHTA and CDR2 FQGNSA. Here the CDR3 reads CASSSSGQRYEQYF. CDR3 coding DNA: TGTGCCAGCAGTTCCTCGGGTCAACGATACGAGCAGTACTTC.

This clonotype was picked up a small number of times. The CDR3 DNA sequence: TGTGCCAGCAGTGAAAGAGCGGGAAACGGGGAGCTGTTTTTT. This gives the protein CASSERAGNGELFF. This chain connects TRBV2 to TRBJ2-2; 7 nucleotides match TRBD2. The germline V gene encodes CDR1 SNHLY and CDR2 FYNNEI. This CDR3 spans 14 amino acids. With V trimmed by 2 bases and J by 7 bases, 4 bases remained unmatched.

This clonotype was observed at least ten times. This chain uses TRBV7-9 with TRBJ1-4; 9 bases are shared with TRBD1. V shed 5 bases and J 7 bases; nucleotides not matched to a gene: 2. CDR1 and CDR2 from the germline V gene are SEHNR and FQNEAQ (reference sequence). The CDR3 runs 13 residues. The CDR3 region is CASSRQGVEKLFF. CDR3 nucleotides: TGTGCCAGCAGCCGACAGGGGGTTGAAAAACTGTTTTTT.

The sample holds many counts of this clonotype. The V gene is TRBV9, the J gene TRBJ2-2; D is uncertain. CDR3 length: 11 amino acids. The V gene lost 2 bases and the J gene lost 6 bases, with 2 bases spanning the gap. Germline CDR1 reads SGDLS; CDR2 reads YYNGEE. CDR3 residues: CASSVSGELFF. CDR3 DNA: TGTGCCAGCAGCGTTTCCGGGGAGCTGTTTTTT.

This clonotype has a handful of counts. V usage is TRBV10-3 and J usage is TRBJ1-2; D remains ambiguous. CDR3 length: 14 amino acids. CDR1 is ENHRY and CDR2 is SYGVKD in the germline V gene. Trimming cost V 10 bases and J 0 bases, with 15 bases left between them. The CDR3 spells CASNSGSANYGYTF. CDR3 in DNA: TGTGCCAGCAATTCGGGGAGTGCTAACTATGGCTACACCTTC.

The rearrangement links TRBV29-1 to TRBJ2-5; the match to TRBD2 covers 13 bases. Trimming removed 7 bases from V and 4 bases from J; junction bases left unmatched: 9. The CDR3 contains 15 residues. Germline V lookup: CDR1 SQVTM, CDR2 ANQGSEA. This CDR3 is CSGWTSGSGSETQYF. The DNA of the CDR3 is TGCAGCGGATGGACTAGCGGGAGCGGCTCAGAGACCCAGTACTTC. Supplemented by reference TRBV29-1 and TRBJ2-5, the full variable domain reads SAVISQKPSRDICQRGTSLTIQCQVDSQVTMMFWYRQQPGQSLTLIATANQGSEATYESGFVIDKFPISRPNLTFSTLTVSNMSPEDSSIYLCSGWTSGSGSETQYFGPGTRLLVL.

The CDR3 is CASSLQGVVYEQYF. Here the CDR3 DNA reads TGTGCCAGTTCCTTACAGGGAGTGGTCTACGAGCAGTACTTC. The chain is built from TRBV7-8 and TRBJ2-7; D may be TRBD1 (6 bases). V dropped 9 bases and J dropped 3 bases, with 18 bases sitting between them. CDR1 SGHVS and CDR2 FQNEAQ come from the germline V gene. CDR3 size: 14 residues.

This clonotype has a count of ten or more. This sequence joins TRBV7-9 and TRBJ2-5; 10 bases align to TRBD2. The germline V gene has CDR1 SEHNR and CDR2 FQNEAQ (reference sequence). The CDR3 is made up of 15 amino acids. V shed 3 bases, J shed 4 bases, and the junction held 5 bases outside the gene matches. DNA of the CDR3: TGTGCCAGCAGCTTCTCTAGCGGGAGAACAGAGACCCAGTACTTC. Translated: CASSFSSGRTETQYF.

The chain combines TRBV10-2 with TRBJ1-6; TRBD1 might be the D (6 bases). Deletions cut 3 bases from V and 0 bases from J, with 18 bases between. Germline assignment: CDR1 WSHSY and CDR2 SAAADI. This CDR3 has 19 residues. The CDR3 protein is CASSDQGRPTSSYNSPLHF. In DNA form, the CDR3 reads TGCGCCAGCAGTGATCAGGGGAGACCAACGAGCTCCTATAATTCACCCCTCCACTTT.